This TCR beta chain was captured by sequencing in a study of cytomegalovirus exposure and HLA in healthy donors. Points from the study as a whole: In a later analysis, TCR association rates varied by HLA locus: DRB1 most, HLA-C fewest.

The study ran its PCR with 60 Vbeta and 13 Jbeta primers. Profiled with immunoSEQ multiplex PCR; TCRdb holds only in-frame clones, not every one. The sample carries around 150,000 clones, 75% to 85% recorded once. Germline values: CDR1 SGDLS, CDR2 YYNGEE. This CDR3 comprises 16 residues. Deletions cut 3 bases from V and 0 bases from J, with 15 bases between. Notes on this clone: Its antigen is still unknown.

Sampled while nominally healthy, donors likely had unrecorded immune exposures. This sequence joins TRBV9 and TRBJ1-2; TRBD1 is a possible D gene (6 bases). The sequencing input was PBMCs. The TCR was taken from a male donor in good health and CMV-seronegative. DNA of the CDR3: TGTGCCAGCAGCGGTAAACGGGACATCTCTAACTATGGCTACACCTTC. It translates to CASSGKRDISNYGYTF.